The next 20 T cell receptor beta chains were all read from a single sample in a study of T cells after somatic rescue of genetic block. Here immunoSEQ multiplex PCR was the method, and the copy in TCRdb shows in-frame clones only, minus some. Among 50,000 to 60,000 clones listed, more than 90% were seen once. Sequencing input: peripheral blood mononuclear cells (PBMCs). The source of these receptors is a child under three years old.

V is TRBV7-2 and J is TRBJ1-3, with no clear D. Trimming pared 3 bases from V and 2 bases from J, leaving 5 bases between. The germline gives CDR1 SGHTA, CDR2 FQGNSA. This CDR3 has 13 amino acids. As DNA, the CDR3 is TGTGCCAGCAGCTTGTTAGCTGGAAACACCATATATTTT. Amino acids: CASSLLAGNTIYF.

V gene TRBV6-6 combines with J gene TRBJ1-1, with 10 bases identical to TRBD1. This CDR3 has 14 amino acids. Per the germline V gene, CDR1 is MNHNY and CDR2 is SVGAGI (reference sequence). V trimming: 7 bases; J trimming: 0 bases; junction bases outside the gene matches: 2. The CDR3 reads CASKTGGLNTEAFF. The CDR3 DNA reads TGTGCCAGCAAGACAGGGGGCCTGAACACTGAAGCTTTCTTT.

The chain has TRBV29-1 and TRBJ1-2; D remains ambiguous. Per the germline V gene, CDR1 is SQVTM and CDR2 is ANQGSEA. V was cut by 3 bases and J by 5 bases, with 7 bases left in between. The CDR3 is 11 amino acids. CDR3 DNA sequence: TGCAGCGTTGAGGGATTGTATGGCTACACCTTC. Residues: CSVEGLYGYTF.

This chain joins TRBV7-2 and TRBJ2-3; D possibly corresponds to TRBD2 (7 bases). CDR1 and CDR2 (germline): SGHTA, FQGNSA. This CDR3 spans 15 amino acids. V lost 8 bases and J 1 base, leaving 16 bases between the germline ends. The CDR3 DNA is TGTGCCAGCGTCGTTACAGGGAGGGGCACAGATACGCAGTATTTT. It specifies CASVVTGRGTDTQYF.

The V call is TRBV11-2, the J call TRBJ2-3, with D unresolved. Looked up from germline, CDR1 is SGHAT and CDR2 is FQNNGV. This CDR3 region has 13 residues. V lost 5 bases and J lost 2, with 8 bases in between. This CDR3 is CASSPGNTDTQYF. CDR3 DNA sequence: TGTGCCAGCAGCCCCGGCAACACAGATACGCAGTATTTT.

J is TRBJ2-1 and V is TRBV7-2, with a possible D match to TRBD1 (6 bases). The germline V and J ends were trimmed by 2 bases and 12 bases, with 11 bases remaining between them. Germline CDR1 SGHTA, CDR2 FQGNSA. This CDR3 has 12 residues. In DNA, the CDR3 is TGTGCCAGCAGCTTAAGGTTAGGGGGGCAGTTCTTC. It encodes CASSLRLGGQFF.

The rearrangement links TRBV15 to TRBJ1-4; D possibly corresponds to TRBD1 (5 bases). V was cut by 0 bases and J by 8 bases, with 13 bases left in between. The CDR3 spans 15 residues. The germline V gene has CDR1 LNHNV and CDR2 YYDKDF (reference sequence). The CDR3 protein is CATSRDTVRAEKLFF. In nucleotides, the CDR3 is TGTGCCACCAGCAGAGATACAGTCAGGGCCGAAAAACTGTTTTTT.

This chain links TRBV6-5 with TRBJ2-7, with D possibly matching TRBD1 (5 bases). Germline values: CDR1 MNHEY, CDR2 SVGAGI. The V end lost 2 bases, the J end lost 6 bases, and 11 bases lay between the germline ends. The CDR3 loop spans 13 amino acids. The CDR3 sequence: CASSYGRVGEQYF. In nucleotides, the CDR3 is TGTGCCAGCAGTTACGGCAGGGTGGGCGAGCAGTACTTC.

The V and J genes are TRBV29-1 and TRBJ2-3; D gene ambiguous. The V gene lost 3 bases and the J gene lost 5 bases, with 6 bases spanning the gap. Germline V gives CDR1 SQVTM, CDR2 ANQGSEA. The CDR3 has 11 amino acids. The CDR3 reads CSVDLLDTQYF. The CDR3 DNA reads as TGCAGCGTTGATTTATTAGATACGCAGTATTTT.

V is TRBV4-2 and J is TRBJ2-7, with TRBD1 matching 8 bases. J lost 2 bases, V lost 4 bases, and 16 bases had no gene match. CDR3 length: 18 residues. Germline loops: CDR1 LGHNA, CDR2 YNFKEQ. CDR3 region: CASSPKSQGQGRPYEQYF. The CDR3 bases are TGTGCCAGCAGCCCAAAAAGCCAAGGACAGGGTCGGCCCTACGAGCAGTACTTC.

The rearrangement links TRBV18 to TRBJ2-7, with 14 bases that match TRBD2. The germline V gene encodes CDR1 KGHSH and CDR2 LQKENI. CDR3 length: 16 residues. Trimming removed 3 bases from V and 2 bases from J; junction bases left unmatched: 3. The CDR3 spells CASSPGLAGEAYEQYF. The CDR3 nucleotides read TGTGCCAGCTCACCGGGACTAGCGGGAGAGGCCTACGAGCAGTACTTC.

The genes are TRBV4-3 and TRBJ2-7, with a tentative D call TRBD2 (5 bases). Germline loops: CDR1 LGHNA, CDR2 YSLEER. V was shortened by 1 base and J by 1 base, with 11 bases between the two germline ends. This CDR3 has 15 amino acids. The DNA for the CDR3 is TGCGCCAGCAGCCAAGCAGAGGGCAGGTCCTACGAGCAGTACTTC. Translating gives CASSQAEGRSYEQYF.

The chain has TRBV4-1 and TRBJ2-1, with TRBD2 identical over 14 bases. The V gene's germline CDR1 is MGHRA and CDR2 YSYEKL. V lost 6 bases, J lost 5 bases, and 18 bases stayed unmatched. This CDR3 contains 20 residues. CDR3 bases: TGCGCCAGCAGACAAACTGGACTAGCGGGAGGCTCCGGGGAGCACAATGAGCAGTTCTTC. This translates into CASRQTGLAGGSGEHNEQFF.

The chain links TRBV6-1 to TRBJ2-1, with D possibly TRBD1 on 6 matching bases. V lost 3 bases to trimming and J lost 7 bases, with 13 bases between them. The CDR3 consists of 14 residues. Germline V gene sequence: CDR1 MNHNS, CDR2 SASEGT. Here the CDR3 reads CASSDLRDKNEQFF. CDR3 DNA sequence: TGTGCCAGCAGTGACCTCCGGGACAAGAATGAGCAGTTCTTC.

The chain's CDR3 is CASSRQGAGDTQYF. CDR3 nucleotides: TGCGCCAGCAGCCGGCAGGGGGCGGGAGATACGCAGTATTTT. The chain has TRBV4-1 and TRBJ2-3; TRBD1 matches at 8 bases. J lost 5 bases, V lost 4 bases, and 5 bases had no gene match. The CDR3 runs to 14 residues. CDR1 MGHRA and CDR2 YSYEKL come from the germline V gene.

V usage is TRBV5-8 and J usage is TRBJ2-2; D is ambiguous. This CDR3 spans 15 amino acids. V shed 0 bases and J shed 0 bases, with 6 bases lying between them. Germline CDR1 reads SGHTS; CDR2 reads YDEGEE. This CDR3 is CASSLVLANTGELFF. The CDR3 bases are TGTGCCAGCAGCTTGGTTCTAGCGAACACCGGGGAGCTGTTTTTT.

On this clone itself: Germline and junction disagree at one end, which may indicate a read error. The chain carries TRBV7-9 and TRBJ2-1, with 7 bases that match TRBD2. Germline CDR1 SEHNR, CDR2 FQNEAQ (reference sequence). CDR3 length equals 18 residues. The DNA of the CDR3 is TGTGCCAGCAGTTTAGGGGTTATTGGAGGGAGGGCCGGGGATGAGCAGTTCTTC. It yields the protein CASSLGVIGGRAGDEQFF.

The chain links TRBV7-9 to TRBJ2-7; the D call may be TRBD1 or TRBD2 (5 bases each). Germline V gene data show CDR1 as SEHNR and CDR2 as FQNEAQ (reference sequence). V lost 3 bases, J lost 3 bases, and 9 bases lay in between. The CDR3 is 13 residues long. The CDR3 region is CASSLGDLYEQYF. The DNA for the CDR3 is TGTGCCAGCAGCTTGGGGGATCTCTACGAGCAGTACTTC.

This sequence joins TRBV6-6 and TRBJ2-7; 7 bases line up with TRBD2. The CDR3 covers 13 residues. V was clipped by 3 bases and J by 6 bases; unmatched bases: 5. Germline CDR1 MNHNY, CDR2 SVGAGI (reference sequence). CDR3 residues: CASSYAGEGEQYF. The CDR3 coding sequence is TGTGCCAGCAGTTATGCGGGAGAAGGCGAGCAGTACTTC.

Here the CDR3 reads CASSQDPSGYYEQYF. Here the CDR3 DNA reads TGCGCCAGCAGCCAAGACCCTAGCGGGTACTACGAGCAGTACTTC. The chain has TRBV4-1 and TRBJ2-7; 8 nucleotides align to TRBD2. This CDR3 comprises 15 residues. Germline values: CDR1 MGHRA, CDR2 YSYEKL. After removal of 0 bases from V and 3 bases from J, the junction contained 4 bases not matched to a gene.